Detailed here is one T cell receptor beta chain. What it binds is not known. The repertoire was sequenced with immunoSEQ multiplex PCR; TCRdb's copy has only in-frame clones and lacks some. The repertoire has tens of thousands of clones, about nine tenths of them found once; the top ten carry approximately 1.2%. The data are from a study of OX40 agonist ivuxolimab in advanced cancers. Study details: Mean age around 64 years, range 23 to 79; roughly 82% male. Among those treated, three patients had partial responses, one with hepatocellular carcinoma and two with cutaneous melanoma. General study findings and limits: Patients who responded partially at 0.1-3.0 mg/kg showed clonal expansion ranking among the lowest.

V was trimmed by 5 bases and J by 10 bases, leaving 9 bases between them. CDR1 is LNHDA and CDR2 is SQIVND in the germline V gene (reference sequence). CDR3 length equals 11 residues. Collection of blood occurred at baseline, at cycle 4 day 1, and at cycle 7 day 1. This TCR derives from an adult with an advanced solid tumor such as melanoma, head and neck, liver or kidney cancer. The sample here was CD4+ or CD8+ T cells sorted from blood, taken in a trial of the OX40 agonist ivuxolimab. The J gene is TRBJ2-1, the V gene TRBV19, with D perhaps matching TRBD2 (5 bases). CDR3 in DNA: TGTGCCAGTAGTCCGGGGATAGAGCAGTTCTTC. Protein sequence: CASSPGIEQFF.